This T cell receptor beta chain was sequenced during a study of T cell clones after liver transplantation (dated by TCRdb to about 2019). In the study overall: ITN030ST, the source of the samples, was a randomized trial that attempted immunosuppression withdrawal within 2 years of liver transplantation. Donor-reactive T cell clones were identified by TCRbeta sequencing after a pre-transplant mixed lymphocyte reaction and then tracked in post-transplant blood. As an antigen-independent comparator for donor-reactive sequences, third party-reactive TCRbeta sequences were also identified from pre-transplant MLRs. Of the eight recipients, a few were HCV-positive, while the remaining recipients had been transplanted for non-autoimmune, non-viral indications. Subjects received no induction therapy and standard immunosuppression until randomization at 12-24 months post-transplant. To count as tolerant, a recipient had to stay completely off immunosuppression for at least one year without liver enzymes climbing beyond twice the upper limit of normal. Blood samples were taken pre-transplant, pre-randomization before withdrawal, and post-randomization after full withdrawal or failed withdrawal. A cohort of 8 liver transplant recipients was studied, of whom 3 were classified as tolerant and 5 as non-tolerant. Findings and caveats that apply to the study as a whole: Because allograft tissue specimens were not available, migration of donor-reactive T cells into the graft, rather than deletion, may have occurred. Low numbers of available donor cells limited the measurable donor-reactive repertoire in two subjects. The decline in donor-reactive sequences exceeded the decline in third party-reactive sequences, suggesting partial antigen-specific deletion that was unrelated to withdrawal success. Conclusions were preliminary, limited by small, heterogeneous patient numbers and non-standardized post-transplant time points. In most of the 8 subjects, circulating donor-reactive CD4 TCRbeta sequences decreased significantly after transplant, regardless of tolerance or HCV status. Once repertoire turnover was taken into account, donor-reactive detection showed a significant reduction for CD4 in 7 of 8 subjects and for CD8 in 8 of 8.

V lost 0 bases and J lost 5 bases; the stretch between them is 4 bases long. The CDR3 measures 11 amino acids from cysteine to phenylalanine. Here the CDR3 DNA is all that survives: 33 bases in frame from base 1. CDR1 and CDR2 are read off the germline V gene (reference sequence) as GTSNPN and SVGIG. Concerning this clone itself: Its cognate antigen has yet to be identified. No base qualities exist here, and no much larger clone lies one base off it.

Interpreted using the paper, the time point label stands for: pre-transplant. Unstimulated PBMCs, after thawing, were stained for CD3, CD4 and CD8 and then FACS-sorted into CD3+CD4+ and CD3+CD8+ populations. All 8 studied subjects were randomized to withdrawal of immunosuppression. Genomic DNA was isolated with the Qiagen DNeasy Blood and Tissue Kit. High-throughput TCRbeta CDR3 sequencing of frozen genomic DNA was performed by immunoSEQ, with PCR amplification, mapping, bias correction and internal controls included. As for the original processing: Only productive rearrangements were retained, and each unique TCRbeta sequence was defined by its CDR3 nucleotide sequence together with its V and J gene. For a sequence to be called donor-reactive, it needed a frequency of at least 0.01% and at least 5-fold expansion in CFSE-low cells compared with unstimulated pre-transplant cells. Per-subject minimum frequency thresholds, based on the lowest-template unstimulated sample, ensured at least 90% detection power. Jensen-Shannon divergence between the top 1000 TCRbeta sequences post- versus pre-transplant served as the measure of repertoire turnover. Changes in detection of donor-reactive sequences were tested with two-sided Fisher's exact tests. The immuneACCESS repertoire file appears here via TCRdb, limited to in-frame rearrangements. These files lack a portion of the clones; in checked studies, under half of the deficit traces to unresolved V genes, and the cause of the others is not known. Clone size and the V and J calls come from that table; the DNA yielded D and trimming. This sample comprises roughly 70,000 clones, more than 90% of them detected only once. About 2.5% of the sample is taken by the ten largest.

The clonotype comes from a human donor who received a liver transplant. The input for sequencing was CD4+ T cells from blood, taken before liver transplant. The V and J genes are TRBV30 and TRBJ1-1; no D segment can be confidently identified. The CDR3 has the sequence CAWSVSTEAFF. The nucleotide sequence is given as TGTGCCTGGAGTGTATCTACTGAAGCTTTCTTT.